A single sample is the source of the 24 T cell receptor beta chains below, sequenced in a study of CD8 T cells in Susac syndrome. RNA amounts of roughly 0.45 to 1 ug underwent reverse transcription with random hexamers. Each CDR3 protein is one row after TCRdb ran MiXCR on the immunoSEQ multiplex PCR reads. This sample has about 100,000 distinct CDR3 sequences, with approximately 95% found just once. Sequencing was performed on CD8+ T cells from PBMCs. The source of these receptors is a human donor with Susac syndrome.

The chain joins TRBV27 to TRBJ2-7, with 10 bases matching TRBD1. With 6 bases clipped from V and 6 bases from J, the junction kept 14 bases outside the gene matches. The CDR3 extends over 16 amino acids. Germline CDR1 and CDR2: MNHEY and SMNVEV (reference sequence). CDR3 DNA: TGTGCCAGCAGCCTGGAGACAGGGGGCTCCGGGTTCGAGCAGTACTTC. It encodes CASSLETGGSGFEQYF.

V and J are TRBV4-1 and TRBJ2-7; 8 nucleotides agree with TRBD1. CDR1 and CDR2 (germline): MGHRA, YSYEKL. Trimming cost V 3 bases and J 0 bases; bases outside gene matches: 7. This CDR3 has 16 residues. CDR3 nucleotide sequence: TGCGCCAGCAGCCAGAGGACAGGGACGGGCTCCTACGAGCAGTACTTC. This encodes CASSQRTGTGSYEQYF.

The CDR3 loop is CASSEEGSGRETQYF. The CDR3 region has the DNA TGTGCCAGCAGTGAGGAGGGTTCCGGGAGGGAGACCCAGTACTTC. This rearrangement joins TRBV25-1 to TRBJ2-5; TRBD2 aligns across 7 bases. Germline loops: CDR1 MGHDK, CDR2 SYGVNS. The CDR3 totals 15 residues. Trimming cost V 3 bases and J 5 bases; bases outside gene matches: 9.

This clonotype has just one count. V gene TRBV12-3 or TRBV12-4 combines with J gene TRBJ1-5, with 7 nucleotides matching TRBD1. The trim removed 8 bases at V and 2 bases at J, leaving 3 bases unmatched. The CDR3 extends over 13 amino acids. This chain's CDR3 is CASGTVGNQPQHF. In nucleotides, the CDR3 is TGTGCCAGCGGGACAGTCGGCAATCAGCCCCAGCATTTT.

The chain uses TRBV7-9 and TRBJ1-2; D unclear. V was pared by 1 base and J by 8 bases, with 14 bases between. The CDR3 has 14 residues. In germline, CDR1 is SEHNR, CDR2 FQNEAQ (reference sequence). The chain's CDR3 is CASSLGVGRDGYTF. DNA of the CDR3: TGTGCCAGCAGCTTAGGGGTGGGTAGAGACGGCTACACCTTC.

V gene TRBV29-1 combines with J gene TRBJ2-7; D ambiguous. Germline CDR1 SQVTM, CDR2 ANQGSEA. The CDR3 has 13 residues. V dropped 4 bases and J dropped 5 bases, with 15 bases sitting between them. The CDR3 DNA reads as TGCAGCGTTGGTGTGCCCAAAAGGAACGAGCAGTACTTC. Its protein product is CSVGVPKRNEQYF.

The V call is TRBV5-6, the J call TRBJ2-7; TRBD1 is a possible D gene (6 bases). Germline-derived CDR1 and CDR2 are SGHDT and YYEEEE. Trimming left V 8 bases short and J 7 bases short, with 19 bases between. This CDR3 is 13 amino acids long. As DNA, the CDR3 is TGTGCCAGTAAAACGGGGACACCTGGAGAGCAGTACTTC. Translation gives CASKTGTPGEQYF.

Here the CDR3 reads CASSPGTSGEQYF. The CDR3 nucleotides are TGTGCCAGCAGCCCCGGGACTAGCGGGGAGCAGTACTTC. This chain connects TRBV12-3 or TRBV12-4 to TRBJ2-7; 12 bases fit TRBD2. V was pared by 6 bases and J by 7 bases, with 4 bases of the junction left unmatched. The CDR3 is 13 amino acids.

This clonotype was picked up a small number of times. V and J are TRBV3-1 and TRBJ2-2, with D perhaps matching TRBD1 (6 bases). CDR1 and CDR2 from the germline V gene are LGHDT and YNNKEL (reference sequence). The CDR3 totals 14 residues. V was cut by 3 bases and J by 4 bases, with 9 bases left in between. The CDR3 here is CASSQGAGTGELFF. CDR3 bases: TGTGCCAGCAGCCAGGGGGCCGGCACCGGGGAGCTGTTTTTT.

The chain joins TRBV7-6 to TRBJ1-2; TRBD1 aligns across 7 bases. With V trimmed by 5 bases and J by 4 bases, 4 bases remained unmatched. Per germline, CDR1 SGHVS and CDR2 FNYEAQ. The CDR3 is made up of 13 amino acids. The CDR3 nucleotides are TGTGCCAGCAGCCCGGGGACAGCCTATGGCTACACCTTC. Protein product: CASSPGTAYGYTF.

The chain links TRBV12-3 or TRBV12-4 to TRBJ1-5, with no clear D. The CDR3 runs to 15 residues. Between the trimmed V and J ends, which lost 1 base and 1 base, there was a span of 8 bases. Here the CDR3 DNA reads TGTGCCAGCAGTTTAGGGGGAACGAGCAATCAGCCCCAGCATTTT. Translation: CASSLGGTSNQPQHF.

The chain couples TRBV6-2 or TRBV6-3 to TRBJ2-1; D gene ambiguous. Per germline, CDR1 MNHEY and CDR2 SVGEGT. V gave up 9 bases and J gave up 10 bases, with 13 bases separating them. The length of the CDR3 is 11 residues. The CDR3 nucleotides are TGTGCCAGTAGTAGCCCAAAGGAGCAGTTCTTC. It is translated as CASSSPKEQFF.

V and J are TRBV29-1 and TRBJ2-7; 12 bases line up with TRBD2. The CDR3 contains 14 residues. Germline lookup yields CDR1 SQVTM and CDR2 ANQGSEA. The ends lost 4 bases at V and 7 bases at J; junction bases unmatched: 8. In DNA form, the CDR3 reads TGCAGCGTTGGGACTAGCGGGGACCTTTTGGAGCAGTACTTC. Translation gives CSVGTSGDLLEQYF.

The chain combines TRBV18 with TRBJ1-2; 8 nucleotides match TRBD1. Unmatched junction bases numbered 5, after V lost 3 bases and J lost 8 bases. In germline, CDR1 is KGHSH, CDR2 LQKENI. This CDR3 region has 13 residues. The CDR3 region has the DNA TGTGCCAGCTCACCCGACAGGGGCCTCGGCTACACCTTC. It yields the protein CASSPDRGLGYTF.

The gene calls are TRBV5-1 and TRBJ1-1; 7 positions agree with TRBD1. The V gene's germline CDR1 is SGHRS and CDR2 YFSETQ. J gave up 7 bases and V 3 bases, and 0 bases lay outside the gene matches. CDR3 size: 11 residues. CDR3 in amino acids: CASSWDSEAFF. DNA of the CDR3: TGCGCCAGCAGCTGGGACAGTGAAGCTTTCTTT.

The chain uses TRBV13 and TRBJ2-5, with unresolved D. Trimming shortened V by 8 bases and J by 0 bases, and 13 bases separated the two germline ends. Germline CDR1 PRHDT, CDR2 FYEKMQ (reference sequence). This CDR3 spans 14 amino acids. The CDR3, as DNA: TGTGCCAGCGGAGCGAGACAAAACCAAGAGACCCAGTACTTC. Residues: CASGARQNQETQYF. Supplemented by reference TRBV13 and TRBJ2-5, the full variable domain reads AAGVIQSPRHLIKEKRETATLKCYPIPRHDTVYWYQQGPGQDPQFLISFYEKMQSDKGSIPDRFSAQQFSDYHSELNMSSLELGDSALYFCASGARQNQETQYFGPGTRLLVL.

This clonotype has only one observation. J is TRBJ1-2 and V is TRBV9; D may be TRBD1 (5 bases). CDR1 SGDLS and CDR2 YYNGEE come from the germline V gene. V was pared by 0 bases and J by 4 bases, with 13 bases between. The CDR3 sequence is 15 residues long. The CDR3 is CASSVGQGEGYGYTF. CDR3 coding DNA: TGTGCCAGCAGCGTAGGGCAAGGGGAAGGCTATGGCTACACCTTC.

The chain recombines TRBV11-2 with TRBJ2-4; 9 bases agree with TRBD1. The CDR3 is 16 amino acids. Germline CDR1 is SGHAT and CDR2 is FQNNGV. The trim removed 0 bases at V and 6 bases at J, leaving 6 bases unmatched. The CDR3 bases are TGTGCCAGCAGCTTAGATCGTTGGGGACAGGGAAACATTCAGTACTTC. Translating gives CASSLDRWGQGNIQYF.

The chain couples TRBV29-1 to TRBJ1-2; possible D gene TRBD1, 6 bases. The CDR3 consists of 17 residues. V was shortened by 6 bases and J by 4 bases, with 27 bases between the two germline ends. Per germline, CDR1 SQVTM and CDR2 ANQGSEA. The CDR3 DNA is TGCAGCGTCGATGAAGGACCACAGGGCCCATTAACCTATGGCTACACCTTC. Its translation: CSVDEGPQGPLTYGYTF.

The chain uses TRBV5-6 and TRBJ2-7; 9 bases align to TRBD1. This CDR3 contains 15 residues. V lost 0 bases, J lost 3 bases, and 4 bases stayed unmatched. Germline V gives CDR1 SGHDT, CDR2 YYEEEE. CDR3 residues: CASSLEGTGIYEQYF. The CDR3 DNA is TGTGCCAGCAGCTTGGAAGGGACAGGGATCTACGAGCAGTACTTC.

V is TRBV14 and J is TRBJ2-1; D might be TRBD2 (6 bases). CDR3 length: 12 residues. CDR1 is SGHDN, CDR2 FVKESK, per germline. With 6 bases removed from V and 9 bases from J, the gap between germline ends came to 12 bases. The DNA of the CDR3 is TGTGCCAGCAGTCCCGCGGGACTTGAGCAGTTCTTC. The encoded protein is CASSPAGLEQFF.

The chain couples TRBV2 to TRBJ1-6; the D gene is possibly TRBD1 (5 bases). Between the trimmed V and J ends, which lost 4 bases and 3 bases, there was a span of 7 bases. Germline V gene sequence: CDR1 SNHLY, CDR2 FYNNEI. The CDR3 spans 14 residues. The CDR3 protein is CASSVTVYNSPLHF. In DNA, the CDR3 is TGTGCCAGCAGTGTGACAGTCTATAATTCACCCCTCCACTTT.

In DNA, the CDR3 is TGTGCCAGCAGCGAGGGTGGAGGTGGCACAGATACGCAGTATTTT. This translates into CASSEGGGGTDTQYF. V gene TRBV9 combines with J gene TRBJ2-3; possibly TRBD2 for D (5 bases). CDR1 SGDLS and CDR2 YYNGEE come from the germline V gene. Trimming took 3 bases from V and 1 from J, leaving 12 bases between them. The CDR3 consists of 15 residues.

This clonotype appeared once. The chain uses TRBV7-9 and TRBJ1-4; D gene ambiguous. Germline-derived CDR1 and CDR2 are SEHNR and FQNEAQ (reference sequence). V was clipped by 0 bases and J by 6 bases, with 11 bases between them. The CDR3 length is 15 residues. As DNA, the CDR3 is TGTGCCAGCAGCTTAGCCCCGAGGAACGATGAAAAACTGTTTTTT. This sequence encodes CASSLAPRNDEKLFF.